A single sample is the source of the 7 T cell receptor beta chains below, sequenced in a study of cytomegalovirus exposure and HLA in healthy donors. The repertoire was sequenced with immunoSEQ multiplex PCR; TCRdb's copy has only in-frame clones and lacks some. The table lists more than 60,000 clones, roughly 95% of them singletons. Material for sequencing was PBMCs. The receptors stem from a young woman in good health and CMV-seropositive.

CDR3 DNA sequence: TGTGCCAGCAGTGAATCGGCGGGAGGACGGGATACGCAGTATTTT. It is translated as CASSESAGGRDTQYF. The gene calls are TRBV25-1 and TRBJ2-3, with 8 nucleotides matching TRBD2. The CDR3 extends over 15 amino acids. The germline V gene encodes CDR1 MGHDK and CDR2 SYGVNS. With V trimmed by 1 base and J by 6 bases, 6 bases remained unmatched.

The chain couples TRBV18 to TRBJ1-1; 7 bases align to TRBD1. V lost 1 base to trimming and J lost 6 bases; unmatched junction nucleotides: 8. The length of the CDR3 is 15 residues. Per germline, CDR1 KGHSH and CDR2 LQKENI. DNA of the CDR3: TGTGCCAGCTCACCACGGACAGGAACTAGGGCTGAAGCTTTCTTT. Its protein product is CASSPRTGTRAEAFF.

CDR3 region: CASSSDRSSYNEQFF. In nucleotides, the CDR3 is TGTGCCAGTAGTTCGGACAGAAGCTCCTACAATGAGCAGTTCTTC. This rearrangement joins TRBV19 to TRBJ2-1; D is perhaps TRBD1 (6 bases). This CDR3 region has 15 residues. CDR1 LNHDA and CDR2 SQIVND come from the germline V gene (reference sequence). The ends were cut back, 5 bases at V and 0 bases at J, with 11 bases in the middle.

V and J are TRBV4-3 and TRBJ2-1; D may be TRBD2 (6 bases). V was cut by 1 base and J by 4 bases, with 14 bases left in between. From germline, CDR1 is LGHNA and CDR2 YSLEER. The CDR3 runs 16 residues. DNA of the CDR3: TGCGCCAGCAGCCAAGGGAGGGCGATCAGGTACAATGAGCAGTTCTTC. Its translation is CASSQGRAIRYNEQFF.

This clone was detected once. The V and J genes are TRBV5-4 and TRBJ2-1; D call uncertain. The germline gives CDR1 SGHNT, CDR2 YYREEE (reference sequence). Trimming took off 6 bases at V and 0 bases at J, with 7 bases between the two ends. This CDR3 has 13 residues. For the CDR3, the DNA is TGTGCCAGCACCACTCCCTCCTACAATGAGCAGTTCTTC. It specifies CASTTPSYNEQFF.

This clone was counted a single time. This chain links TRBV28 with TRBJ1-1; 8 bases are a match to TRBD1. Germline CDR1 MDHEN, CDR2 SYDVKM. V was clipped by 6 bases and J by 2 bases; unmatched bases: 5. CDR3 length equals 14 residues. The CDR3 reads CASSTGTGNTEAFF. The CDR3 bases are TGTGCCAGCAGCACCGGGACAGGCAACACTGAAGCTTTCTTT.

V and J are TRBV5-8 and TRBJ1-2; D possibly corresponds to TRBD1 (6 bases). This CDR3 has 14 residues. The germline V gene encodes CDR1 SGHTS and CDR2 YDEGEE. V was trimmed by 1 base and J by 14 bases, leaving 21 bases between them. The CDR3 here is CASSLFSAEQGMTF. CDR3 DNA: TGTGCCAGCAGCTTGTTTTCGGCTGAACAGGGTATGACCTTC.